What follows is one T cell receptor beta chain and its context. Antigen unknown. Germline is not matched at one junction end, which may reflect a read error. These data originate in a study of identical twins. TCRdb ran MiXCR on the 5' RACE reads and lists one entry per CDR3 protein. The data hold 1,800,000 or so distinct CDR3 sequences, with about 31% observed a single time. Points from the study as a whole: Zero-insertion analyses might be partly confounded by invariant T cells like MAIT and iNKT.

The CDR3 consists of 12 residues. Germline V gene lookup returns CDR1 SNHLY and CDR2 FYNNEI. This chain joins TRBV2 and TRBJ2-1, with unresolved D. This sequence originates from a newborn girl in good health. The sequenced material came from cord blood. CDR3 amino acids: CVSSDQPYTQFF. The CDR3 DNA is TGTGTCAGCAGTGATCAACCTTACACCCAGTTCTTC.